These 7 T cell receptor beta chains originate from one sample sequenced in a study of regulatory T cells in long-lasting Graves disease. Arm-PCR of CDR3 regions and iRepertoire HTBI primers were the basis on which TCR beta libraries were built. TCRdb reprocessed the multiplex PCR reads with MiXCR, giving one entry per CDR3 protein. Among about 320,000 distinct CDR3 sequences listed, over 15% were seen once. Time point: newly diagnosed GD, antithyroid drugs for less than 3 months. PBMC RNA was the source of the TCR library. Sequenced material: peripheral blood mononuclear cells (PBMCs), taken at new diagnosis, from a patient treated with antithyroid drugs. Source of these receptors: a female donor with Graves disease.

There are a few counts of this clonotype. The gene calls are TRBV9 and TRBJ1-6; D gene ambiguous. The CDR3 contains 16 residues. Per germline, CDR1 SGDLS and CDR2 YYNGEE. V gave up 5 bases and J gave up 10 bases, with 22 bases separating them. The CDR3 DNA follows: TGTGCCAGCAGTGCCCGGTCGCGGCCTAGCGCGTCACCCCTCCACTTT. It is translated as CASSARSRPSASPLHF.

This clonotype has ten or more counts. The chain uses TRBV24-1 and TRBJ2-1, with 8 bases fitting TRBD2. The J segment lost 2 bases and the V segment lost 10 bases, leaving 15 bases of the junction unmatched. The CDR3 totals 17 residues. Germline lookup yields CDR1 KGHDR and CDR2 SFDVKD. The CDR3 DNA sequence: TGTGCCACGGGGGGAGGTAGCGGGGCCTCGACCTACAATGAGCAGTTCTTC. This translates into CATGGGSGASTYNEQFF.

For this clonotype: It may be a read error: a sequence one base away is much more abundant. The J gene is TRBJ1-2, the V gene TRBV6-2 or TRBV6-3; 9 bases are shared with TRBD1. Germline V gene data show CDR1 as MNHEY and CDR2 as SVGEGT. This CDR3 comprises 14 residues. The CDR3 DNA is TGTGCCAACAGTGGGACAGGGAGCGCCTATGGCTACACCTTC. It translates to CANSGTGSAYGYTF.

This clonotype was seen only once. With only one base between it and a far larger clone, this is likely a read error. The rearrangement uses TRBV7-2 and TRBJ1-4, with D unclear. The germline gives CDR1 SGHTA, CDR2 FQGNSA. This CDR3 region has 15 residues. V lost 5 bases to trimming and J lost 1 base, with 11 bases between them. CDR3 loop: CASSPSAITNEKLFF. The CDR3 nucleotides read TGTGCCAGCAGCCCTAGCGCCATAACTAATGAAAAACTGTTTTTT.

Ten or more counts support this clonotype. The CDR3, as DNA: TGTGCCAGCAGCCAGACTGGGGGCATTCAGTACTTC. It translates to CASSQTGGIQYF. The V call is TRBV12-3 or TRBV12-4, the J call TRBJ2-4; TRBD1 or TRBD2 may be the D gene (5 bases each). The CDR3 extends over 12 amino acids. Deletions cut 6 bases from V and 9 bases from J, with 12 bases between.

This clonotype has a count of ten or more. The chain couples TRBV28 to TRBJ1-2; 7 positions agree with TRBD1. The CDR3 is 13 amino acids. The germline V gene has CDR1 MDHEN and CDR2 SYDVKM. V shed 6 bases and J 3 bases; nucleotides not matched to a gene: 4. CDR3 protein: CASRDRLDYGYTF. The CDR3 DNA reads TGTGCCAGCAGGGACAGGCTTGACTATGGCTACACCTTC.

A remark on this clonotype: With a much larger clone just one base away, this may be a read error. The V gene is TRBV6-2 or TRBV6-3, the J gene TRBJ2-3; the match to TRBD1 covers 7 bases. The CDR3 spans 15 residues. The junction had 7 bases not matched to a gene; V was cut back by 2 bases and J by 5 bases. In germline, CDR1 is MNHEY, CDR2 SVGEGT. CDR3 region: CASSYQPAGGDTQYF. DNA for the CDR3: TGTGCCAGCAGTTACCAACCTGCAGGGGGAGATACGCAGTATTTT.